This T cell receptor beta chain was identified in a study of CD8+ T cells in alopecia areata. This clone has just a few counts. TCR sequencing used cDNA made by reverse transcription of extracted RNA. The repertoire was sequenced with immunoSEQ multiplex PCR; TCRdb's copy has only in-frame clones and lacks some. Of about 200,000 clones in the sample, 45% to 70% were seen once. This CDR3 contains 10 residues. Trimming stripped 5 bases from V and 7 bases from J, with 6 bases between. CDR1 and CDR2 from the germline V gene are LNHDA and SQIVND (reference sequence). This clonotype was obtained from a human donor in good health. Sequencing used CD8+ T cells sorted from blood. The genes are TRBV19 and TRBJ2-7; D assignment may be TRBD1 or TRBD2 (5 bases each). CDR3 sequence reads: CASSWGEQYF. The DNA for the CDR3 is TGTGCCAGTAGTTGGGGGGAGCAGTACTTC. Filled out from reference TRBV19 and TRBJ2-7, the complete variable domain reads DGGITQSPKYLFRKEGQNVTLSCEQNLNHDAMYWYRQDPGQGLRLIYYSQIVNDFQKGDIAEGYSVSREKKESFPLTVTSAQKNPTAFYLCASSWGEQYFGPGTRLTVT.